The TCR beta chain under discussion was sequenced for a study of blood T cell repertoires in COVID-19. About the study: Sites across the United States, Italy and Spain contributed samples from acute and convalescent COVID-19. PBMCs, B-cell-depleted T cells, or T cells were the source of the cDNA or gDNA that made up the material.

The CDR3 totals 15 residues. CDR1 is SGHRS and CDR2 is YFSETQ in the germline V gene. Trimming stripped 5 bases from V and 2 bases from J, with 13 bases between. Original data processing: Amplifying reference gene primers gave estimates of nucleated cell counts. The data were produced by immunoSEQ multiplex PCR, yet TCRdb's version contains in-frame clones alone and is incomplete. V, J and clone size are those of that table, while D and trimming were read from the DNA. The table has about 7,800 clones, roughly 86% seen once; the top ten hold 15% to 20%. The gene calls are TRBV5-1 and TRBJ1-4, with D tentatively TRBD1 (5 bases). Specimen: peripheral blood. The source is a woman in her sixties or seventies with active COVID-19. The CDR3, as DNA: TGCGCCAGCAGACCATCAGGGCCCACTAATGAAAAACTGTTTTTT. Residues: CASRPSGPTNEKLFF.